This T cell receptor beta chain was sequenced in a study of shared clonotypes between healthy human individuals. The data were produced by immunoSEQ multiplex PCR, yet TCRdb's version contains in-frame clones alone and is incomplete. Here the sample spans around 1,900,000 clones, 93% being singletons. Per germline, CDR1 SEHNR and CDR2 FQNEAQ (reference sequence). The CDR3 sequence is 14 residues long. Trimming cost V 5 bases and J 7 bases, with 15 bases left between them. The naive CD8 subset, CD45RO-negative cells positively selected for CCR7, excluded terminally differentiated effector memory CD45RA+ cells.

The chain employs TRBV7-9 and TRBJ1-3, with a tentative D call TRBD1 (5 bases). This TCR was sampled from a man aged 18 to 29 in good health. Some clones in this sample may be carry-over from other donors' samples. The specimen sequenced was naive CD8+ T cells from PBMCs. Here the CDR3 DNA reads TGTGCCAGCAGCGTTCCCAGGGTAGGGAACACCATATATTTT. Protein sequence: CASSVPRVGNTIYF.